These 17 T cell receptor beta chains originate from one sample sequenced in a study of tumor-infiltrating lymphocytes in primary liver carcinoma. Researchers drew blood RNA from unsorted whole blood and extracted germline DNA as well. From roughly 0.5 ug total RNA, TCR beta cDNA was generated with a primer in the constant region. It was through three nested multiplex PCR rounds of slightly modified ARM-PCR that TCR beta libraries arose. Both of the initial two PCR rounds ran for about 11 cycles and employed TRBV1-TRBV30 forward primers alongside a C-beta reverse primer. TCRdb fed the multiplex PCR reads into MiXCR, producing one record per CDR3 protein. The sample records 190,000 or so distinct CDR3 sequences, roughly two thirds being singletons. The sample taken for sequencing was peripheral blood. The source is a woman between 55 and 75 years old with primary liver carcinoma and hepatitis B virus infection.

This clonotype was detected many times. One base away lies a much larger clone, so this may be a sequencing read error. The chain employs TRBV11-2 and TRBJ1-5, with 10 positions matching TRBD1. Trimming cost V 5 bases and J 0 bases; bases outside gene matches: 10. Per the germline V gene, CDR1 is SGHAT and CDR2 is FQNNGV. This CDR3 is 18 amino acids long. The CDR3 loop reads CASSGRDRGNPSNQPQHF. For the CDR3, the DNA is TGTGCCAGCAGCGGCAGGGACAGGGGAAACCCTAGCAATCAGCCCCAGCATTTT. The full variable domain, with the rest looked up from reference TRBV11-2 and TRBJ1-5, is EAGVAQSPRYKIIEKRQSVAFWCNPISGHATLYWYQQILGQGPKLLIQFQNNGVVDDSQLPKDRFSAERLKGVDSTLKIQPAKLEDSAVYLCASSGRDRGNPSNQPQHFGDGTRLSIL.

The V gene is TRBV7-9, the J gene TRBJ2-7; D not resolved. The ends were cut back, 3 bases at V and 0 bases at J, with 9 bases in the middle. Germline lookup yields CDR1 SEHNR and CDR2 FQNEAQ (reference sequence). The CDR3 spans 14 residues. The CDR3 sequence is CASSFLQDSYEQYF. CDR3 DNA sequence: TGTGCCAGCAGCTTTCTCCAAGACTCCTACGAGCAGTACTTC. Full variable domain (missing parts from reference TRBV7-9 and TRBJ2-7): DTGVSQNPRHKITKRGQNVTFRCDPISEHNRLYWYRQTLGQGPEFLTYFQNEAQLEKSRLLSDRFSAERPKGSFSTLEIQRTEQGDSAMYLCASSFLQDSYEQYFGPGTRLTVT.

As for this clonotype: One junction end does not reproduce the germline sequence, and a read error may be involved. The chain recombines TRBV4-1 with TRBJ2-3; no firm D call. CDR1 and CDR2 from the germline V gene are MGHRA and YSYEKL. The CDR3 spans 16 residues. The CDR3 loop is CASSQEGYCSTDTQYF. The CDR3 DNA reads as TGCGCCAGCAGTCAAGAAGGTTACTGCAGCACAGATACGCAGTATTTT.

Regarding this clonotype: Without the conserved terminal phenylalanine or tryptophan, this CDR3 likely stems from a read error. The DNA is omitted, as the CDR3 cannot be located on it reliably, and the CDR3 follows TCRdb's listing. This chain joins TRBV6-2 or TRBV6-3 and TRBJ2-3. CDR1 MNHEY and CDR2 SVGEGT come from the germline V gene. Inclusive of both ends, the CDR3 amounts to 13 amino acids. The CDR3 protein is CASSYSSTGTLYC.

In this sample, this clonotype turned up once. An end of the junction does not agree with germline; a read error may underlie this. The chain combines TRBV6-2 or TRBV6-3 with TRBJ2-7; the D gene is possibly TRBD2 (5 bases). CDR1 and CDR2 from the germline V gene are MNHEY and SVGEGT. The CDR3 loop spans 16 amino acids. The CDR3 here is CANSYPLDSLSYEQHF. The CDR3 DNA follows: TGTGCCAACAGTTACCCCCTGGACTCCTTGTCCTACGAGCAGCATTTC.

To note about this clonotype: Without the conserved terminal phenylalanine or tryptophan, this CDR3 likely stems from a read error. Here the CDR3 DNA reads TGTGTCAGCAGCTTCACAGGGACAGCTTACAATGAGCAGTTCTTG. Translating gives CVSSFTGTAYNEQFL. The V and J genes are TRBV11-2 and TRBJ2-1, with TRBD1 identical over 7 bases. This CDR3 is built from 15 residues. Germline CDR1 reads SGHAT; CDR2 reads FQNNGV.

A note on this clonotype: The CDR3 carries no conserved terminal phenylalanine or tryptophan, so it likely arises from a read error. The chain couples TRBV29-1 to TRBJ1-2; D is uncertain. This CDR3 contains 10 residues. Trimming took off 8 bases at V and 3 bases at J, with 7 bases between the two ends. CDR1 and CDR2 (germline): SQVTM, ANQGSEA. The CDR3, as DNA: TGCAGCATCGCCGACTATGGCTACACCTTA. Translation gives CSIADYGYTL.

About this clonotype itself: This may arise from a read error, as a much more abundant clone is one base away. V is TRBV6-6 and J is TRBJ2-5, with D tentatively TRBD1 (6 bases). V was pared by 6 bases and J by 5 bases, with 28 bases between. This CDR3 region has 18 residues. In germline, CDR1 is MNHNY, CDR2 SVGAGI (reference sequence). CDR3 sequence: CASRSWTDQLAHGETQYF. The DNA for the CDR3 is TGTGCCAGCAGATCTTGGACAGACCAGCTCGCACATGGGGAGACCCAGTACTTC.

Concerning this clonotype: It may be a read error: a sequence one base away is much more abundant. The chain combines TRBV7-8 with TRBJ2-1; 15 nucleotides match TRBD2. Germline CDR1 is SGHVS and CDR2 is FQNEAQ. V lost 5 bases and J lost 4; bases outside the gene matches: 6. The CDR3 loop spans 17 amino acids. CDR3: CASSLAGLAGGYNEQFF. CDR3 bases: TGTGCCAGCAGCCTTGCGGGACTAGCGGGAGGTTACAATGAGCAGTTCTTC.

This clonotype appeared many times. The CDR3 sequence: CASSQGPTEAYEQYF. CDR3 bases: TGCGCCAGCAGCCAAGGACCGACAGAAGCCTACGAGCAGTACTTC. This rearrangement joins TRBV4-1 to TRBJ2-7; a weak D match, TRBD1 (5 bases). This CDR3 region has 15 residues. With 1 base removed from V and 2 bases from J, the gap between germline ends came to 12 bases. Germline V CDR1 and CDR2: MGHRA, YSYEKL.

This chain connects TRBV4-1 to TRBJ1-6, with a weak D call TRBD1 (6 bases). In germline, CDR1 is MGHRA, CDR2 YSYEKL. The CDR3 covers 15 residues. Trimming took 0 bases from V and 7 from J, leaving 10 bases between them. The CDR3 here is CASSQDSTGNSPLHF. The DNA of the CDR3 is TGCGCCAGCAGCCAAGATAGCACAGGGAATTCACCCCTCCACTTT.

A remark on this clonotype: This may be a read error, as it is one base from a much larger clone. The chain couples TRBV28 to TRBJ2-7, with D possibly being TRBD2 (5 bases). Looked up from germline, CDR1 is MDHEN and CDR2 is SYDVKM. The V end lost 7 bases, the J end lost 7 bases, and 20 bases lay between the germline ends. This CDR3 is 14 amino acids long. This chain's CDR3 is CASTPRALFLEQYF. The CDR3 region has the DNA TGTGCCAGCACCCCGAGGGCTCTGTTCCTGGAGCAGTACTTC.

A remark on this clonotype: Its ends do not fully match the called genes, so a read error is possible. The gene calls are TRBV11-2 and TRBJ2-3, with TRBD2 as a possible D gene (6 bases). The germline CDR1 and CDR2 sequences are SGHAT and FQNNGV. The CDR3 loop spans 18 amino acids. CDR3 in DNA: TGTGCCGGCAGCTTCTCTAGACTAGTGGGAGTTAGCACAGATACGCAGTATTTT. Translating gives CAGSFSRLVGVSTDTQYF.

V usage is TRBV10-1 and J usage is TRBJ2-3; D not certain. Trimming cost V 4 bases and J 6 bases, with 8 bases left between them. CDR1 is WNHNN, CDR2 SYGVQD, per germline (reference sequence). The length of the CDR3 is 12 residues. The CDR3 loop is CASSGHSDTQYF. The DNA for the CDR3 is TGCGCCAGCAGTGGACACTCTGATACGCAGTATTTT.

On this clonotype itself: Its ends do not fully match the called genes, so a read error is possible. V usage is TRBV11-2 and J usage is TRBJ2-2, with D unclear. CDR1 is SGHAT, CDR2 FQNNGV, per germline. This CDR3 is built from 13 residues. DNA for the CDR3: TGTACCAGCAGCAGGCATTCTGGCGGGGAGCTGTTTTTT. Protein: CTSSRHSGGELFF.

Points on this clonotype: With a much larger clone just one base away, this may be a read error. The V and J genes are TRBV6-1 and TRBJ1-6; D is perhaps TRBD1 (6 bases). The CDR3 extends over 17 amino acids. Germline loops: CDR1 MNHNS, CDR2 SASEGT. The CDR3: CASSELSGASYNSPFHF. In nucleotides, the CDR3 is TGTGCCAGCAGTGAATTATCGGGGGCATCCTATAATTCACCCTTCCACTTT.

Concerning this clonotype itself: One base away lies a much larger clone, so this may be a sequencing read error. The V and J genes are TRBV6-1 and TRBJ2-2; D might be TRBD2 (5 bases). The germline gives CDR1 MNHNS, CDR2 SASEGT. The CDR3 covers 14 residues. This chain's CDR3 is CASSEAVNTGELSF. CDR3 nucleotide sequence: TGTGCCAGCAGTGAGGCAGTGAACACCGGGGAGCTGTCTTTT.